The rows below give T cell receptor beta chains drawn from one sample of a study of blood T cell repertoires in COVID-19. Clones were sequenced by immunoSEQ multiplex PCR, and TCRdb holds only the in-frame ones, with some missing. The table shows tens of thousands of clones, with around 90% occurring only once. Material: peripheral blood. The origin of the receptors is a woman over 75 with active COVID-19. Each CDR3 is given with its conserved first and last residue. Fields, in order: clone size, J gene, D gene, V gene, CDR3 protein, CDR3 DNA. A D gene is named only where the DNA matches it firmly. Expanded clones are given a class, and other clones once, few, many or no size at all.

once TRBJ2-1 . TRBV5-1 CASSLDPGLGEQFF TGCGCCAGCAGCTTGGACCCTGGTCTCGGTGAGCAGTTCTTC
. TRBJ2-1 . TRBV30 CAYHLGLRNEQFF TGTGCCTACCATTTGGGCCTACGGAATGAGCAGTTCTTC
. TRBJ2-1 . TRBV4-1 CASSQGDGRTVRDEQFF TGCGCCAGCAGCCAAGGAGATGGGCGGACAGTGCGTGATGAGCAGTTCTTC
. TRBJ2-2 TRBD2 TRBV11-1 CASSWTSGTGELFF TGTGCCAGCAGCTGGACTAGCGGCACCGGGGAGCTGTTTTTT
. TRBJ2-2 . TRBV4-2 CASSLRTDMNTGELFF TGTGCCAGCAGCCTTCGGACAGACATGAACACCGGGGAGCTGTTTTTT
. TRBJ2-1 TRBD2 TRBV18 CASSWTSDYNEQFF TGTGCCAGCTCCTGGACTAGCGACTACAATGAGCAGTTCTTC
. TRBJ2-2 . TRBV28 CASISLGGEGTGELFF TGTGCCAGCATCTCCCTGGGGGGAGAGGGAACCGGGGAGCTGTTTTTT
. TRBJ1-5 TRBD1 TRBV15 CATSRGPQGAGNQPQHF TGTGCCACCAGCAGAGGCCCACAGGGGGCGGGCAATCAGCCCCAGCATTTT
. TRBJ2-3 TRBD2 TRBV28 CASMLAGLTDTQYF TGTGCCAGCATGTTAGCGGGGCTCACAGATACGCAGTATTTT
. TRBJ1-2 . TRBV12-1 CASSSRRGSNYGYTF TGTGCCAGCAGCTCTCGCCGCGGTTCTAACTATGGCTACACCTTC
. TRBJ2-2 . TRBV3-1/TRBV3-2 CASGGPGTGELFF TGTGCCAGCGGGGGCCCGGGCACCGGGGAGCTGTTTTTT
. TRBJ2-3 . TRBV7-2 CASTSTDTQYF TGTGCCAGCACATCCACAGATACGCAGTATTTT
. TRBJ2-1 . TRBV7-9 CASSLGRLHGEQFF TGTGCCAGCAGCTTAGGGAGGCTGCATGGTGAGCAGTTCTTC
. TRBJ1-1 . TRBV7-2 CASSLGAGEAFF TGTGCCAGCAGCTTAGGAGCGGGTGAAGCTTTCTTT
. TRBJ2-1 TRBD2 TRBV4-1 CASSQGTSGRTLNSYNEQFF TGCGCCAGCAGCCAAGGGACTAGCGGGAGGACCCTTAACTCCTACAATGAGCAGTTCTTC
. TRBJ2-1 . TRBV5-1 CASSLESPSYNEQFF TGCGCCAGCAGCTTGGAAAGCCCCTCCTACAATGAGCAGTTCTTC
. TRBJ1-5 TRBD1 TRBV18 CASSPDRGQPQHF TGTGCCAGCTCACCTGACAGGGGTCAGCCCCAGCATTTT
. TRBJ1-5 . TRBV19 CASSIRRYQPQHF TGTGCCAGTAGTATACGCAGGTATCAGCCCCAGCATTTT
. TRBJ1-2 . TRBV28 CASKTEVYGYTF TGTGCCAGCAAAACAGAAGTCTATGGCTACACCTTC
once TRBJ1-2 . TRBV18 CASSPAGYGYTF TGTGCCAGCTCACCGGCAGGGTATGGCTACACCTTC
. TRBJ2-2 . TRBV27 CASSPPGAGELFF TGTGCCAGCAGCCCCCCAGGGGCCGGGGAGCTGTTTTTT
. TRBJ2-5 TRBD2 TRBV19 CASSIISGTPQETQYF TGTGCCAGTAGTATAATAAGCGGGACCCCTCAAGAGACCCAGTACTTC
. TRBJ2-1 TRBD2 TRBV7-8 CASSLAGTSGYNEQFF TGTGCCAGCAGCTTAGCCGGGACTAGCGGATACAATGAGCAGTTCTTC
. TRBJ2-2 TRBD2 TRBV19 CASSPRGLAGGPNTGELFF TGTGCCAGTAGTCCCCGGGGACTAGCGGGAGGGCCGAACACCGGGGAGCTGTTTTTT
. TRBJ2-2 . TRBV11-3 CASSEVQNTGELFF TGTGCCAGCAGTGAGGTCCAGAACACCGGGGAGCTGTTTTTT
once TRBJ1-2 TRBD1 TRBV10-3 CAISYTGTGAVGYTF TGTGCCATCAGTTATACCGGGACAGGAGCAGTGGGCTACACCTTC
. TRBJ1-1 . TRBV7-9 CASSISDTEAFF TGTGCCAGCAGCATATCGGACACTGAAGCTTTCTTT
. TRBJ1-6 . TRBV19 CASSGTGKGYRSSYNSPLHF TGTGCCAGTAGTGGTACAGGGAAGGGTTATAGGAGCTCCTATAATTCACCCCTCCACTTT
. TRBJ2-1 . TRBV21-1 CASSKKGDDEQFF TGTGCCAGCAGCAAAAAAGGGGATGATGAGCAGTTCTTC
. TRBJ2-7 . TRBV18 CASSIGGGNYEQYF TGTGCCAGCTCTATAGGGGGGGGAAACTACGAGCAGTACTTC
. TRBJ2-1 . TRBV6-2/TRBV6-3 CASSPQYNEQFF TGTGCCAGCAGTCCCCAGTACAATGAGCAGTTCTTC
once TRBJ2-3 TRBD2 TRBV6-2/TRBV6-3 CASSTTGLARHTQYF TGTGCCAGCAGTACGACTGGACTAGCGAGACATACGCAGTATTTT
. TRBJ2-5 . TRBV7-2 CASSTGRQETQYF TGTGCCAGCAGCACAGGTCGGCAAGAGACCCAGTACTTC
. TRBJ1-5 . TRBV5-1 CASSLPGEGQPQHF TGCGCCAGCAGCTTGCCCGGGGAGGGTCAGCCCCAGCATTTT
. TRBJ1-5 . TRBV5-5 CASSTGGVNQPQHF TGTGCCAGCAGCACGGGGGGTGTCAATCAGCCCCAGCATTTT
. TRBJ2-7 . TRBV7-9 CASSRTVTYEQYF TGTGCCAGCAGCAGGACAGTTACCTACGAGCAGTACTTC
. TRBJ2-1 TRBD1 TRBV19 CASQGDRGRWGEQFF TGTGCCAGTCAGGGGGACAGGGGCCGATGGGGTGAGCAGTTCTTC
. TRBJ2-7 . TRBV6-5 CASSYQALSYEQYF TGTGCCAGCAGTTACCAAGCCCTCTCCTACGAGCAGTACTTC
. TRBJ2-5 . TRBV28 CASSSNSGGGTQYF TGTGCCAGCAGTTCCAACAGCGGCGGCGGGACCCAGTACTTC
. TRBJ2-7 . TRBV7-9 CASRGLDEQYF TGTGCCAGCAGGGGGCTCGACGAGCAGTACTTC
. TRBJ2-1 . TRBV9 CASSVGIGGALRPFF TGTGCCAGCAGCGTAGGAATTGGCGGGGCCCTACGGCCCTTCTTC
once TRBJ2-1 . TRBV12-3/TRBV12-4 CASHQGGYNEQFF TGTGCCAGCCACCAGGGGGGATACAATGAGCAGTTCTTC
. TRBJ1-2 . TRBV4-3 CASSHAGGSMHYGYTF TGCGCCAGCAGCCATGCGGGAGGGAGCATGCATTATGGCTACACCTTC
. TRBJ2-3 . TRBV10-3 CAIVWADNPSTDTQYF TGTGCCATCGTCTGGGCCGATAATCCAAGCACAGATACGCAGTATTTT